These 7 T cell receptor beta chains came from one sample sequenced in a study of T cells in Graves' hyperthyroidism and ophthalmopathy. What was amplified from RNA transcripts were TCR beta CDR3 regions. First-round RT-PCR with HTBI primers amplified the TCR CDR3 region. TCRdb called the multiplex PCR reads again in MiXCR, with one record for every CDR3 protein. The sample gives around 420,000 distinct CDR3 sequences, around 14% of which show up once; over 12% is in the top ten. Sequencing used blood. Every receptor here comes from a woman younger than 30 with Graves' hyperthyroidism.

This clonotype appeared many times. The rearrangement links TRBV20-1 to TRBJ2-7; D remains unclear. The CDR3 contains 12 residues. CDR1 and CDR2 (germline): DFQATT, SNEGSKA (reference sequence). V was cut by 5 bases and J by 3 bases, with 11 bases left in between. In nucleotides, the CDR3 is TGCAGTGCTCCCGAAGGCAACTACGAGCAGTACTTC. Amino acids: CSAPEGNYEQYF.

The genes are TRBV29-1 and TRBJ1-1, with D uncertain. Trimming removed 7 bases from V and 1 base from J, with 10 bases in between. Germline-derived CDR1 and CDR2 are SQVTM and ANQGSEA. The CDR3 totals 12 residues. The chain's CDR3 is CSAHWGNTEAFF. The CDR3 nucleotides read TGCAGCGCCCACTGGGGGAACACTGAAGCTTTCTTT.

This clonotype showed up just a few times. V and J are TRBV7-9 and TRBJ1-2; 7 bases are a match to TRBD1. The V gene's germline CDR1 is SEHNR and CDR2 FQNEAQ (reference sequence). V shed 5 bases and J 5 bases; nucleotides not matched to a gene: 8. This CDR3 has 14 amino acids. In DNA form, the CDR3 reads TGTGCCAGCAGCCTCAGTGGGACAGATTATGGCTACACCTTC. This translates into CASSLSGTDYGYTF.

A note on this clonotype: A much larger clone differs by one base, so this may be a read error. V and J are TRBV29-1 and TRBJ2-1, with TRBD2 identical over 11 bases. The germline gives CDR1 SQVTM, CDR2 ANQGSEA. The CDR3 spans 15 residues. The CDR3 DNA sequence: TGCAGCACCCCCGGACTAGCGGGTGCCTACAATGAGCGGTTCTTC. Translation: CSTPGLAGAYNERFF.

The table lists this clonotype with a few counts. V gene TRBV28 combines with J gene TRBJ2-7, with D tentatively TRBD1 or TRBD2 (5 bases each). This CDR3 is built from 16 residues. Germline lookup yields CDR1 MDHEN and CDR2 SYDVKM. V lost 7 bases and J 4 bases, leaving 23 bases between the germline ends. The chain's CDR3 is CASTRWDAFTAYEQYF. The DNA of the CDR3 is TGTGCCAGCACGAGATGGGACGCCTTTACCGCTTACGAGCAGTACTTC.

In its sample, this clonotype was seen many times. The rearrangement links TRBV12-3 or TRBV12-4 to TRBJ1-1; weak D call: TRBD1 (5 bases). The CDR3 is 12 amino acids. Trimming removed 7 bases at V and 5 bases at J, with 11 bases between. This CDR3 reads CASTGGRTEAFF. Here the CDR3 DNA reads TGTGCCAGCACCGGGGGAAGGACTGAAGCTTTCTTT.

This clonotype was recorded at least ten times. This rearrangement joins TRBV18 to TRBJ1-4; the D gene is possibly TRBD1 (5 bases). V shed 4 bases and J shed 2 bases, with 11 bases lying between them. Germline V gives CDR1 KGHSH, CDR2 LQKENI. The CDR3 runs to 15 residues. The CDR3 sequence: CASSLSGDTNEKLFF. In DNA, the CDR3 is TGTGCCAGCTCACTTTCGGGGGATACTAATGAAAAACTGTTTTTT.